The present T cell receptor beta chain was sequenced within a study of CXCR3-negative and CXCR3-positive naive CD8 T cells. Looked up from germline, CDR1 is LGHNA and CDR2 is YSLEER. This CDR3 has 14 residues. Every individual CD8+ T cell subset underwent sorting in triplicate at around 300,000 cells apiece. TRB cDNA libraries were made by UMI-labeled 5' RACE. TCRdb re-called the 5' RACE reads and gives one entry per CDR3 protein, without DNA. This table holds around 92,000 distinct CDR3 sequences. The receptor was isolated from a human donor in good health. Some clones in this sample may be carry-over from other donors' samples. The V call is TRBV4-3, the J call TRBJ2-1; the D call from TCRdb, TRBD1, cannot be confirmed without DNA. Sequenced input: naive CXCR3- CD8+ T cells from blood. The subset denotes: CD45RO-CCR7+CD27+CD95- naive CD8+ T cells lacking CXCR3 (TNR3-). CDR3 protein: CASSPDRTYNEQFF.